This T cell receptor (beta chain) stems from a study of CD8 T cells in ankylosing spondylitis. Study-level findings and limits: The authors reported significant enrichment of disease-linked clones in matched ankylosing spondylitis synovial fluid. CD8+ by phenotype, disease-linked clones were relatively rare in peripheral blood. Within ankylosing spondylitis blood, a TCR beta motif made up of under 10 highly homologous variants appeared to be characteristic.

As to this clonotype: Its antigen remains unidentified.

TCRdb analysed the 5' RACE reads with MiXCR anew, one entry per CDR3 protein. Here the sample spans about 500,000 distinct CDR3 sequences, 12% being singletons. The V gene end was trimmed by 5 bases and the J gene end by 0 bases; junction bases not matched to a gene: 7. CDR3 size: 15 residues. Germline CDR1 DFQATT, CDR2 SNEGSKA (reference sequence). The source material was blood, either unsorted or a sorted T cell fraction (not recorded which). V usage is TRBV20-1 and J usage is TRBJ2-3, with TRBD2 identical over 8 bases. This sequence originates from a male donor with ankylosing spondylitis. The DNA for the CDR3 is TGCAGTGCTCTAGGCGGGAGGATTAGCACAGATACGCAGTATTTT. It encodes CSALGGRISTDTQYF.